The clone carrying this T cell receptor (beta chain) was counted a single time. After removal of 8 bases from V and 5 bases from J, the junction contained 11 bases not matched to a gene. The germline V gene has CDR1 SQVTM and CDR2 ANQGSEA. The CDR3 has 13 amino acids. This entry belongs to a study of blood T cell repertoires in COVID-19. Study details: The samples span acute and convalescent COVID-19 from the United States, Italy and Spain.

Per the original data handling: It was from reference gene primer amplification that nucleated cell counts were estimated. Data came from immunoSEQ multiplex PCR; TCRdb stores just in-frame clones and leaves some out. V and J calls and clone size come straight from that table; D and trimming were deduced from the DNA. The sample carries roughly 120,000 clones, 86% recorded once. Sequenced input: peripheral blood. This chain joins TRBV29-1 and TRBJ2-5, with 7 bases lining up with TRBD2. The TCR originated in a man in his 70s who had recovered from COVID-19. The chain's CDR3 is CSIRDVGGETQYF. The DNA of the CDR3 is TGCAGCATCAGGGACGTCGGGGGGGAGACCCAGTACTTC.